This is a list of T cell receptor beta chains from one sample in a study of a mutant IDH1 vaccine in newly diagnosed glioma. The antigens of these receptors remain unknown. The repertoire was sequenced with immunoSEQ multiplex PCR; TCRdb's copy has only in-frame clones and lacks some. The table lists about 44,000 clones, approximately 90% of them singletons. The sample was PBMCs, taken from a glioma patient whose treatment included an IDH1 peptide vaccine. These receptors were taken from a man between 50 and 59 years old with glioma. CDR3s include the opening cysteine and the closing phenylalanine or tryptophan. D genes are given only for firm matches. Rows may omit the clone size; those that give it use once, few, many or a size class.

>-|TRBJ1-1|TRBV6-5|-
CASTGTANTEAFF
TGTGCCAGCACCGGGACGGCGAACACTGAAGCTTTCTTT
>-|TRBJ2-3|TRBV4-1|TRBD2
CASSQGLAGVRGTDTQYF
TGCGCCAGCAGCCAAGGGCTAGCGGGAGTTCGGGGCACAGATACGCAGTATTTT
>-|TRBJ2-5|TRBV7-9|-
CASSFSLQETQYF
TGTGCCAGCAGCTTTTCTCTCCAAGAGACCCAGTACTTC
>-|TRBJ2-7|TRBV19|-
CASSARDTSYEQYF
TGTGCCAGTAGTGCCCGGGACACCTCCTACGAGCAGTACTTC
>-|TRBJ2-2|TRBV5-1|TRBD1
CASSFDSGGTNTGELFF
TGCGCCAGCAGCTTCGACTCAGGGGGCACGAACACCGGGGAGCTGTTTTTT
>-|TRBJ2-1|TRBV27|TRBD2
CASRRGGPPNEQFF
TGTGCCAGCAGGCGGGGGGGCCCCCCCAATGAGCAGTTCTTC
>-|TRBJ1-2|TRBV10-2|TRBD1
CASSVQGAQVYGYTF
TGCGCCAGCAGTGTTCAGGGGGCCCAGGTCTATGGCTACACCTTC
>-|TRBJ1-2|TRBV28|-
CASSQPGGYGYTF
TGTGCCAGCAGCCAGCCCGGCGGCTATGGCTACACCTTC
>-|TRBJ2-5|TRBV10-1|-
CASSDPSEEETQYF
TGCGCCAGCAGTGACCCCAGTGAGGAAGAGACCCAGTACTTC
>few|TRBJ1-4|TRBV5-1|TRBD1
CASSLGQGGEKLFF
TGCGCCAGCAGCCTAGGACAGGGAGGTGAAAAACTGTTTTTT
>-|TRBJ1-2|TRBV29-1|-
CSVDPLPYGYTF
TGCAGCGTTGATCCGCTACCCTATGGCTACACCTTC
>-|TRBJ1-2|TRBV4-2|TRBD1
CASSPDRGQSYGYTF
TGTGCCAGCAGCCCGGACAGGGGGCAGAGCTATGGCTACACCTTC
>-|TRBJ2-3|TRBV11-2|-
CASSYILGGDSTDTQYF
TGTGCCAGCAGCTACATCCTCGGCGGGGATAGCACAGATACGCAGTATTTT
>-|TRBJ2-3|TRBV4-3|-
CASSQDVQGRADTQYF
TGCGCCAGCAGCCAAGATGTCCAGGGTAGGGCAGATACGCAGTATTTT
>-|TRBJ2-3|TRBV11-2|TRBD2
CASSLAAIAGSTDTQYF
TGTGCCAGCAGCTTAGCCGCAATAGCGGGGAGCACAGATACGCAGTATTTT
>-|TRBJ1-1|TRBV19|TRBD1
CASKTGGRTEAFF
TGTGCCAGTAAGACAGGGGGGAGGACTGAAGCTTTCTTT
>-|TRBJ2-7|TRBV29-1|-
CSVEGGGAYEQYF
TGCAGCGTTGAAGGCGGAGGAGCCTACGAGCAGTACTTC